The T cell receptor (beta chain) under discussion was sequenced for a study of T cell repertoires in cytomegalovirus infection (dated by TCRdb to 2018 to 2020). Looking at the study overall: Because public TCR beta signatures pointed to carriage of CMV infection together with the matching HLA type, the HLA type of each donor mattered for the analysis.

The sequencer was an Illumina HiSeq 1500. Clones were called with MiXCR by TCRdb after fastp trimmed the public reads at Q25, and only in-frame beta chains were retained. Each record represents a unique CDR3 protein, reported with the most common genes and DNA among its rows. The sample table records around 550,000 distinct CDR3 sequences; 26% of these occur just once. The top ten hold less than 15% of the sample. On this clonotype: No antigen is known for it. It has no much larger one-base neighbor in the sample; base qualities were not kept.

The cysteine opens and the phenylalanine closes a CDR3 of 14 amino acids. Kept here is only the CDR3 DNA, which spans 42 bases and is read in frame from base 1. Trimming removed 6 bases from V and 5 bases from J, leaving 15 bases between the germline ends. CDR1 and CDR2 were assigned from the germline V gene as SGHVS and FQNEAQ. The study at large found these results: In both this cohort and an independent cohort of 350 to 400 donors, the cumulative frequency of public TCR beta family members distinguished carriers of CMV infection plus the relevant HLA type. The ex vivo response was dominated by HLA-C-restricted CMV-specific TCR beta clonotypes, and the single most frequent clonotype in two of eight donors was supplied by these HLA-C-restricted clonotypes.

Sequenced sample: PBMCs. The clonotype was recovered from a human donor in good health (CMV status not recorded). Some clones in this sample may be carry-over from other donors' samples. Recombination linked TRBV7-8 to TRBJ2-3; tentative D gene TRBD2, with 6 bases matching. This receptor carries the CDR3 CASSRRDFLDTQYF. The DNA is as follows: TGTGCCAGCAGTCGCCGGGACTTCCTAGATACGCAGTATTTT.